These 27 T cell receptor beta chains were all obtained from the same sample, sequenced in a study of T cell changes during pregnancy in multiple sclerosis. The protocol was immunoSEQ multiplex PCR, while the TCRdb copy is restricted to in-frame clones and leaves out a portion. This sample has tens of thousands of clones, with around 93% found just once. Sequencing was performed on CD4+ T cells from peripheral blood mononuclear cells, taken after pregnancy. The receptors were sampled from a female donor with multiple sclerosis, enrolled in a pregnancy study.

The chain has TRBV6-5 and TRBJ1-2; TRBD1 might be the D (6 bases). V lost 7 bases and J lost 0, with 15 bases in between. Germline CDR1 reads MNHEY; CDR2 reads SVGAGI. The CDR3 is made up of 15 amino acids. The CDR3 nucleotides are TGTGCCAGCATTAAACTTTCAGGGGCTAACTATGGCTACACCTTC. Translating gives CASIKLSGANYGYTF.

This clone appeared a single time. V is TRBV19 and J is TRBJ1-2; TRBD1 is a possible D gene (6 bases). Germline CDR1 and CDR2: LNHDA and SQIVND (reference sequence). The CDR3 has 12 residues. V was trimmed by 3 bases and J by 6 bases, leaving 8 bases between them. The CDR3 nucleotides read TGTGCCAGTAGTATTCACAGGGATGGCTACACCTTC. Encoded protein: CASSIHRDGYTF.

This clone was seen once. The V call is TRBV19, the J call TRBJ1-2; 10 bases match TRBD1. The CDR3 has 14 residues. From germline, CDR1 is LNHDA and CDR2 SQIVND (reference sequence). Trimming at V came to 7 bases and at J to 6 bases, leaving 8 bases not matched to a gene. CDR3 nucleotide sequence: TGTGCCAGTACTCTAAGGGACAGGGGTAATGGCTACACCTTC. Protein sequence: CASTLRDRGNGYTF.

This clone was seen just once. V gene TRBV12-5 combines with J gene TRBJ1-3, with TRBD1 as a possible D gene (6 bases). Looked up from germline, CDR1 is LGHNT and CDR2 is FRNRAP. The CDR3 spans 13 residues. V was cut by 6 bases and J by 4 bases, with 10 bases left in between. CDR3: CASGQGTGNTIYF. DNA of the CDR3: TGTGCTAGTGGACAGGGCACGGGAAACACCATATATTTT.

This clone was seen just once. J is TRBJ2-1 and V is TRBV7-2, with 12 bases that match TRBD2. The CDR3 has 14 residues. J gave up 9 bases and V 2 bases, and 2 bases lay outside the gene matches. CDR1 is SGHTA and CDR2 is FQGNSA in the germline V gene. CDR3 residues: CASSLSTSGGEQFF. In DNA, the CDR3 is TGTGCCAGCAGCTTATCGACTAGCGGGGGTGAGCAGTTCTTC.

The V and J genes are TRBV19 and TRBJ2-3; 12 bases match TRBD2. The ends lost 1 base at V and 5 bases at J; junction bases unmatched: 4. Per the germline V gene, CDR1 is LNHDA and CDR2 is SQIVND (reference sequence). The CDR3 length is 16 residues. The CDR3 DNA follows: TGTGCCAGTAGTATAGGGCTAGCGGGGGGGCGAGATACGCAGTATTTT. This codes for CASSIGLAGGRDTQYF. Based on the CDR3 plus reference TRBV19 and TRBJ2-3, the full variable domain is DGGITQSPKYLFRKEGQNVTLSCEQNLNHDAMYWYRQDPGQGLRLIYYSQIVNDFQKGDIAEGYSVSREKKESFPLTVTSAQKNPTAFYLCASSIGLAGGRDTQYFGPGTRLTVL.

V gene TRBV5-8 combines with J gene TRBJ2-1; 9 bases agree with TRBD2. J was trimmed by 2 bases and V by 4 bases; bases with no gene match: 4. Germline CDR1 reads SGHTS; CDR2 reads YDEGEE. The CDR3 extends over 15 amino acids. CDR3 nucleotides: TGTGCCAGCAGCCCAGGACTAGCGCCCTACAATGAGCAGTTCTTC. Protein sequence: CASSPGLAPYNEQFF.

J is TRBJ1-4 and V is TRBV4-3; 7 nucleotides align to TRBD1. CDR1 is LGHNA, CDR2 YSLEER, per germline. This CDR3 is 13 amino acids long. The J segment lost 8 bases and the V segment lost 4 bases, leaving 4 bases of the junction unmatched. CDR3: CASSRQGWEKLFF. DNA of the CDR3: TGCGCCAGCAGCCGACAGGGTTGGGAAAAACTGTTTTTT.

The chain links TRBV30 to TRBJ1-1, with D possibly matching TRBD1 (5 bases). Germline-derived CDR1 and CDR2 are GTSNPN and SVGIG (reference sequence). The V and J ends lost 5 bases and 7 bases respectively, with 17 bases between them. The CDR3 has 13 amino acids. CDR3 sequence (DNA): TGTGCCTGGTCGATTTACAGGCAGAGTGAAGCTTTCTTT. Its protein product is CAWSIYRQSEAFF.

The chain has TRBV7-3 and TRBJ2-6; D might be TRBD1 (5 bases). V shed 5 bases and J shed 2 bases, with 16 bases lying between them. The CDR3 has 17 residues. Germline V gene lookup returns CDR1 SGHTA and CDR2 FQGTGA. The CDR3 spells CASSPTAPGTGANVLTF. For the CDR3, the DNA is TGTGCCAGCAGCCCGACGGCCCCAGGGACTGGGGCCAACGTCCTGACTTTC.

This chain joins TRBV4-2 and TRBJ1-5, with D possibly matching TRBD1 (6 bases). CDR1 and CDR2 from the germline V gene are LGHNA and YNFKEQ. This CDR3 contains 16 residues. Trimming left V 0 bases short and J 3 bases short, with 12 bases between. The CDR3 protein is CASSQEGGNINQPQHF. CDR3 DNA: TGTGCCAGCAGCCAAGAAGGGGGAAACATCAATCAGCCCCAGCATTTT.

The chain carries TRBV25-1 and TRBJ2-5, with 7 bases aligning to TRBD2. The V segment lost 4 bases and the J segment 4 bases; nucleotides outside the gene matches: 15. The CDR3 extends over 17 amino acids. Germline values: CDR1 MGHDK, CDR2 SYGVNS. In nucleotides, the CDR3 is TGTGCCAGCAGTGCGGCTTTTGGGGAGGGGAGGTCAGAGACCCAGTACTTC. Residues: CASSAAFGEGRSETQYF.

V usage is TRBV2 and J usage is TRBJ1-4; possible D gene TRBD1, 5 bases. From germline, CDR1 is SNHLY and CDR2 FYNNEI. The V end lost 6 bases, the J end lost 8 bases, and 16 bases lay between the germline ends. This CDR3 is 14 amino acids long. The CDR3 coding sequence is TGTGCCAGCAGCAAGGGGCTGAGAGGAGAAAAACTGTTTTTT. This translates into CASSKGLRGEKLFF. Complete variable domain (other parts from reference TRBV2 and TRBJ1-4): EPEVTQTPSHQVTQMGQEVILRCVPISNHLYFYWYRQILGQKVEFLVSFYNNEISEKSEIFDDQFSVERPDGSNFTLKIRSTKLEDSAMYFCASSKGLRGEKLFFGSGTQLSVL.

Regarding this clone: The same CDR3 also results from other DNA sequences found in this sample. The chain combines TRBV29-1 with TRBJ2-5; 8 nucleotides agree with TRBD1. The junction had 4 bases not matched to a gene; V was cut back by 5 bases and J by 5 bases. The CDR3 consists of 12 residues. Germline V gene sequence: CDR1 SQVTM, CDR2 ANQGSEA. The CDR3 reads CSVRQGLETQYF. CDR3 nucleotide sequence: TGCAGCGTTAGACAGGGGTTGGAGACCCAGTACTTC.

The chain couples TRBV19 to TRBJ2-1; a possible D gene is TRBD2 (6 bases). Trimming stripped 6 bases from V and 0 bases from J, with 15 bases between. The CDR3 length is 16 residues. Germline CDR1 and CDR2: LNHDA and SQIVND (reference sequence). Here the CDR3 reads CASRGGDGSSYNEQFF. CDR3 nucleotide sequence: TGTGCCAGTAGGGGGGGAGACGGGAGCTCCTACAATGAGCAGTTCTTC.

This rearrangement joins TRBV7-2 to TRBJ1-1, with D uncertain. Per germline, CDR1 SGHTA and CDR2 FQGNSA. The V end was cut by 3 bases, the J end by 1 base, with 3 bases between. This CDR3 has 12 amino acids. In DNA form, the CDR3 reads TGTGCCAGCAGCTTCGGGAACACTGAAGCTTTCTTT. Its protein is CASSFGNTEAFF.

CDR3 in amino acids: CASSGGQGNSPLHF. CDR3 nucleotide sequence: TGTGCCAGCAGCGGTGGCCAGGGGAATTCACCCCTCCACTTT. The chain is built from TRBV9 and TRBJ1-6; a possible D gene is TRBD1 (6 bases). Germline assignment: CDR1 SGDLS and CDR2 YYNGEE. The V end lost 3 bases, the J end lost 7 bases, and 11 bases lay between the germline ends. The CDR3 consists of 14 residues.

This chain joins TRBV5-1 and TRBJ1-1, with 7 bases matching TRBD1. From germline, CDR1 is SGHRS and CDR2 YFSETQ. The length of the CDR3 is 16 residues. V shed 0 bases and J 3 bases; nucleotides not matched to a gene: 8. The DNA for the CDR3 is TGCGCCAGCAGCTTGGAGAAGGGGGCGAAGGACACTGAAGCTTTCTTT. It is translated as CASSLEKGAKDTEAFF.

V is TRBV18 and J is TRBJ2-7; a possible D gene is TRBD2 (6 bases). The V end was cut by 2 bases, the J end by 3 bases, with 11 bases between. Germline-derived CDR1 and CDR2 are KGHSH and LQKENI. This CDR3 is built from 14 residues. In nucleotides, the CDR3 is TGTGCCAGCTCACCAGAGGGAGGACACTACGAGCAGTACTTC. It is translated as CASSPEGGHYEQYF.

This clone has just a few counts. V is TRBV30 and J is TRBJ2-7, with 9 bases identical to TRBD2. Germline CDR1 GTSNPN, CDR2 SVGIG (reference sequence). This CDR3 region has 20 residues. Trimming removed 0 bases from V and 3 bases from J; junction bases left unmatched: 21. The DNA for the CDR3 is TGTGCCTGGAGTGTAATCGGCGGGAAGCGGGGGGCTAACCTTGACTACGAGCAGTACTTC. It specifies CAWSVIGGKRGANLDYEQYF.

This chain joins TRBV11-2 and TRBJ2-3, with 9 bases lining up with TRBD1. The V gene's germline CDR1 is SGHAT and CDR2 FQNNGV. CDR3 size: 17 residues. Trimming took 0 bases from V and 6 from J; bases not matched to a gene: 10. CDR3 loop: CASSLDPPGQGKDTQYF. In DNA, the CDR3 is TGTGCCAGCAGCTTAGATCCCCCCGGACAGGGGAAGGATACGCAGTATTTT.

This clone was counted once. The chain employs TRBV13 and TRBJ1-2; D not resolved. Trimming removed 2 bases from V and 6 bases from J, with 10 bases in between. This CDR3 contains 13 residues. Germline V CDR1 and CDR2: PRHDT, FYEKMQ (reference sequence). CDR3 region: CASSLPGVHGYTF. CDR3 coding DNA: TGTGCCAGCAGCTTACCCGGGGTCCATGGCTACACCTTC.

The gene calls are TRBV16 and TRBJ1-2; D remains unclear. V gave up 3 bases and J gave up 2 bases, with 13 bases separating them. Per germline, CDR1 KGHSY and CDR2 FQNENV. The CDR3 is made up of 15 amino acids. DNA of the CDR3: TGTGCCAGCAGCCACCAAGAAGCTCGAAACTATGGCTACACCTTC. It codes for CASSHQEARNYGYTF.

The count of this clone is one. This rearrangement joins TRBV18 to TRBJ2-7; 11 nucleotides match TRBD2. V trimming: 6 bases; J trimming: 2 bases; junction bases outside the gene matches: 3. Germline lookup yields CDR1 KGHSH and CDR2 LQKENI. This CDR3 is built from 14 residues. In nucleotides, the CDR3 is TGTGCCAGCTCTGGGACTAGCGGAACCTACGAGCAGTACTTC. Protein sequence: CASSGTSGTYEQYF.

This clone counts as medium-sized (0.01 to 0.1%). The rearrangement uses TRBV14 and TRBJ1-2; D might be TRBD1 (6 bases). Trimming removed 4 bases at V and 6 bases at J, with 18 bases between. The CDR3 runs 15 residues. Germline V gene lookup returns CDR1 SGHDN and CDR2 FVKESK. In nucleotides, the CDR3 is TGTGCCAGCAGCCCAGGGCGGGGGGCAAGGGATGGCTACACCTTC. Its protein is CASSPGRGARDGYTF.

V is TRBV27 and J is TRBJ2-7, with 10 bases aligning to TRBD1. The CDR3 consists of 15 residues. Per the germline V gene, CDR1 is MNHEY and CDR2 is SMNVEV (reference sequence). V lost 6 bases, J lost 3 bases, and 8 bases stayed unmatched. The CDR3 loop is CASRILGQGVYEQYF. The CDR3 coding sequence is TGTGCCAGCAGAATACTCGGACAGGGGGTCTACGAGCAGTACTTC.

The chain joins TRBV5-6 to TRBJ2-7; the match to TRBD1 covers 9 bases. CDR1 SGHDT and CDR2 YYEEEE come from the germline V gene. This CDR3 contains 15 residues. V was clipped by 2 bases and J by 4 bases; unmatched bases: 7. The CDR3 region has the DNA TGTGCCAGCAGCTTTCGGGGACAGGGAAGTTACGAGCAGTACTTC. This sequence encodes CASSFRGQGSYEQYF.